Included here is one TCR beta chain sequence, with context. This entry belongs to a study of monozygotic twins with inflammatory bowel disease. Whole blood that had not undergone T cell sorting provided the isolated total RNA. Reanalyzing the 5' RACE reads, TCRdb keeps one entry per CDR3 protein, without DNA. This listing includes around 370,000 distinct CDR3 sequences. CDR3 length equals 12 residues. CDR1 is LGHDT, CDR2 YNNKEL, per germline (reference sequence). The TCR sequence derives from a human donor with ulcerative colitis or Crohn's disease, or a healthy co-twin of an affected twin (not recorded which). Source material: blood. The J gene is TRBJ2-7, the V gene TRBV3-1; the D gene TCRdb calls, TRBD1, cannot be checked with no DNA. CDR3 loop: CASSSMGDEQYF.